Shown below are 9 T cell receptor beta chains from a single sample sequenced in a study of T cell clonality in common variable immunodeficiency. TCRdb's table, derived via immunoSEQ multiplex PCR, lists solely in-frame clones and lacks some. Sampling found about 52,000 clones, none seen once. The sample consisted of peripheral blood mononuclear cells. The receptor set was obtained from a person aged 18 to 75 in good health.

Details on this clone: Read coverage stops 3 residues before the CDR3 terminus; the germline J gene supplies the remainder. This sequence joins TRBV2 and TRBJ1-1, with 8 bases aligning to TRBD1. The trim removed 5 bases at V and 0 bases at J, leaving 8 bases unmatched. Germline CDR1 is SNHLY and CDR2 is FYNNEI. The CDR3 is 16 amino acids. The CDR3 reads CASSLLRGRVNTEAFF. CDR3 DNA (partial): TGTGCCAGCAGTCTTCTCAGGGGGCGCGTGAACACTGAA.

This clone was seen ten or more times. The read ends 3 residues before the CDR3 terminus; that terminus is restored from the germline J gene. V is TRBV4-1 and J is TRBJ2-7; weak D call: TRBD2 (6 bases). The germline V gene has CDR1 MGHRA and CDR2 YSYEKL. The CDR3 loop spans 14 amino acids. Trimming left V 0 bases short and J 6 bases short, with 12 bases between. The DNA read from the CDR3 is TGCGCCAGCAGCCAAGACATCCAGGGAGGCGAG. Its protein is CASSQDIQGGE. The entire CDR3 reads CASSQDIQGGEQYF.

In regard to this clone: A read error may be the cause here, since a much bigger clone is one base away. The CDR3 end lies 3 residues beyond the end of the read and is filled in from the germline J gene. The V gene is TRBV2, the J gene TRBJ2-3; the D is unclear. CDR3 length equals 14 residues. Germline assignment: CDR1 SNHLY and CDR2 FYNNEI. The sequenced part of the CDR3 DNA is TGTGCCAGCAGTGCCACGCGAGCGAATCAGCCG. Protein product: CASSATRANQP. The whole CDR3 sequence reads CASSATRANQPQYF. The full variable domain, rest sourced from reference TRBV2 and TRBJ2-3, is EPEVTQTPSHQVTQMGQEVILRCVPISNHLYFYWYRQILGQKVEFLVSFYNNEISEKSEIFDDQFSVERPDGSNFTLKIRSTKLEDSAMYFCASSATRANQPQYFGPGTRLTVL.

This clone was recorded many times. The observed sequence ends 3 residues before the CDR3 terminus, with the missing tail filled in from the germline J gene. The gene calls are TRBV6-2 or TRBV6-3 and TRBJ2-7; no clear D. V was trimmed by 2 bases and J by 2 bases, leaving 13 bases between them. The CDR3 is made up of 15 amino acids. Germline assignment: CDR1 MNHEY and CDR2 SVGEGT. The part of the CDR3 DNA that was read is TGTGCCAGCAGTTACCGTGCCGCTAGTGCCTACGAG. Residues: CASSYRAASAYE. The CDR3 as a whole reads CASSYRAASAYEQYF.

Comments on this clone: The read halts 3 residues ahead of the CDR3 end, with the missing end drawn from the germline J gene. This sequence joins TRBV20-1 and TRBJ2-7, with 10 bases lining up with TRBD2. The CDR3 totals 15 residues. Unmatched junction bases numbered 9, after V lost 3 bases and J lost 4 bases. Germline V gene sequence: CDR1 DFQATT, CDR2 SNEGSKA (reference sequence). The CDR3 loop reads CSARVSGRTYYEQYF. CDR3 DNA (partial): TGCAGTGCTAGGGTTAGCGGGAGGACTTATTACGAG.

This clone was recorded at least ten times. Read data end 3 residues before the CDR3 end; the end is taken from the germline J gene. The chain combines TRBV20-1 with TRBJ2-7, with 8 positions matching TRBD1. J gave up 2 bases and V 2 bases, and 5 bases lay outside the gene matches. Germline V gene sequence: CDR1 DFQATT, CDR2 SNEGSKA (reference sequence). The CDR3 is 14 residues long. The sequenced part of the CDR3 DNA is TGCAGTGCTAGATATCAGGGGGCCGCCTACGAG. Encoded protein: CSARYQGAAYE. The whole CDR3 sequence is CSARYQGAAYEQYF.

This clone appeared many times. With the read ending 3 residues before the CDR3 end, the germline J gene is used to fill in that end. The chain is built from TRBV4-1 and TRBJ2-4, with 7 bases aligning to TRBD1. CDR3 length: 18 amino acids. Germline loops: CDR1 MGHRA, CDR2 YSYEKL. The J segment lost 1 base and the V segment lost 2 bases, leaving 11 bases of the junction unmatched. The covered CDR3 bases are TGCGCCAGCAGCCAAACCAGACAGGGTATAAGGGCCAAAAACATT. Translated: CASSQTRQGIRAKNI. The full CDR3 protein is CASSQTRQGIRAKNIQYF.

Ten or more counts support this clone. The read ends 3 residues shy of where the CDR3 ends; the end is completed using the germline J gene. The genes are TRBV4-2 and TRBJ1-2; D is unresolved. This CDR3 has 16 residues. The germline V and J ends were trimmed by 1 base and 7 bases, with 19 bases remaining between them. Germline values: CDR1 LGHNA, CDR2 YNFKEQ. Here the CDR3 reads CASSQGEAVGSLGYTF. The CDR3 bases that were read are TGTGCCAGCAGCCAAGGAGAGGCAGTGGGCTCTCTTGGC.

In this sample, this clone turned up many times. The sequence runs out 3 residues before the end of the CDR3; the remainder is reconstructed from the germline J gene. The chain carries TRBV20-1 and TRBJ2-7, with D perhaps matching TRBD2 (5 bases). With 5 bases removed from V and 4 bases from J, the gap between germline ends came to 15 bases. The germline V gene encodes CDR1 DFQATT and CDR2 SNEGSKA (reference sequence). CDR3 size: 13 residues. CDR3 DNA (partial): TGCAGTGCTCCCGTCCGGGGTTGGTACGAG. It specifies CSAPVRGWYE. The full CDR3 protein is CSAPVRGWYEQYF.